This entry describes one T cell receptor (beta chain). Its antigen remains unknown. TCRdb keeps only in-frame clones here, not all; method: immunoSEQ multiplex PCR. The sample includes some 75,000 clones, approximately 87% of them seen just once. The data were taken from a study of identifying expanded T cells in peripheral blood. General observations from the study: About 1.3 clones differed between technical replicates, versus 16.4 and 19 over time.

Germline loops: CDR1 GTSNPN, CDR2 SVGIG (reference sequence). The CDR3 is 14 residues long. V lost 0 bases, J lost 6 bases, and 12 bases lay in between. The sample consisted of blood. J is TRBJ2-1 and V is TRBV30; D possibly corresponds to TRBD1 (6 bases). The receptor comes from a person between 18 and 70 years old in good health. The CDR3 loop reads CAWSVQGISNEQFF. CDR3 bases: TGTGCCTGGAGTGTTCAGGGGATTAGCAATGAGCAGTTCTTC. Variable domain in full (rest from reference TRBV30 and TRBJ2-1): SQTIHQWPATLVQPVGSPLSLECTVEGTSNPNLYWYRQAAGRGLQLLFYSVGIGQISSEVPQNLSASRPQDRQFILSSKKLLLSDSGFYLCAWSVQGISNEQFFGPGTRLTVL.